The 21 T cell receptor beta chains presented below share a single source sample, sequenced in a study of control samples from healthy donors and cancer patients. Assay: immunoSEQ multiplex PCR; the TCRdb copy retains only in-frame clones and omits some. The sample lists about 180,000 clones, around 87% seen once, with about 1.4% in the top ten. Sequences were obtained from blood. The source is a woman between 45 and 65 years old in good health.

This clone has only a few counts. This chain connects TRBV3-1 (or the pseudogene TRBV3-2) to TRBJ1-3, with D tentatively TRBD1 (5 bases). V was trimmed by 5 bases and J by 1 base, leaving 9 bases between them. This CDR3 comprises 14 residues. CDR1 and CDR2 (germline): LGHDT, YNNKEL (reference sequence). CDR3 bases: TGTGCCAGCAGCTATACAGGATCTGGAAACACCATATATTTT. This codes for CASSYTGSGNTIYF.

The chain combines TRBV24-1 with TRBJ2-4, with 10 bases identical to TRBD1. Germline V gene data show CDR1 as KGHDR and CDR2 as SFDVKD. The CDR3 is 14 residues long. V dropped 6 bases and J dropped 11; count of bases not matched to a gene: 9. As DNA, the CDR3 is TGTGCCACCAGTTCCGCGGGACAGGGGACTTTTCAGTACTTC. Its translation: CATSSAGQGTFQYF.

This chain connects TRBV29-1 to TRBJ2-4; tentative D call: TRBD1 (6 bases). Germline V gene lookup returns CDR1 SQVTM and CDR2 ANQGSEA. Trimming shortened V by 6 bases and J by 6 bases, and 18 bases separated the two germline ends. CDR3 length: 14 residues. The CDR3 bases are TGCAGCGTGCGAGGGGGAAGAGGGAGAAACATTCAGTACTTC. Its translation is CSVRGGRGRNIQYF. Using reference TRBV29-1 and TRBJ2-4 for the parts outside the CDR3, the full variable domain is SAVISQKPSRDICQRGTSLTIQCQVDSQVTMMFWYRQQPGQSLTLIATANQGSEATYESGFVIDKFPISRPNLTFSTLTVSNMSPEDSSIYLCSVRGGRGRNIQYFGAGTRLSVL.

This chain joins TRBV5-5 and TRBJ2-2; 8 bases fit TRBD1. The CDR3 totals 16 residues. Unmatched junction bases numbered 11, after V lost 5 bases and J lost 5 bases. CDR1 is SGHKS and CDR2 is YYEKEE in the germline V gene (reference sequence). This chain's CDR3 is CASSHGQGRETGELFF. Written as DNA, the CDR3 is TGTGCCAGCAGTCACGGACAGGGCAGGGAGACCGGGGAGCTGTTTTTT.

The chain has TRBV19 and TRBJ1-4; D unresolved. V was shortened by 1 base and J by 8 bases, with 11 bases between the two germline ends. This CDR3 is built from 14 residues. Germline values: CDR1 LNHDA, CDR2 SQIVND (reference sequence). The chain's CDR3 is CASSIGPLGEKLFF. CDR3 coding DNA: TGTGCCAGTAGTATAGGCCCCTTGGGAGAAAAACTGTTTTTT.

This chain uses TRBV6-5 with TRBJ1-4, with 7 bases lining up with TRBD1. The germline gives CDR1 MNHEY, CDR2 SVGAGI. Trimming took 6 bases from V and 8 from J; bases not matched to a gene: 3. This CDR3 spans 12 amino acids. Here the CDR3 DNA reads TGTGCCAGCAGCCAGGGGGTAGAAAAACTGTTTTTT. Translation: CASSQGVEKLFF.

This chain joins TRBV24-1 and TRBJ2-1, with 7 nucleotides matching TRBD2. The CDR3 sequence is 17 residues long. The germline CDR1 and CDR2 sequences are KGHDR and SFDVKD. The V segment lost 5 bases and the J segment 0 bases; nucleotides outside the gene matches: 9. For the CDR3, the DNA is TGTGCCACCAGTGCCCGCGAACTAGCGCCCTCCTACAATGAGCAGTTCTTC. It codes for CATSARELAPSYNEQFF.

This clone was recorded once. The V gene is TRBV18, the J gene TRBJ1-1; 7 bases line up with TRBD1. Germline V gives CDR1 KGHSH, CDR2 LQKENI. This CDR3 region has 14 residues. The V gene end was trimmed by 3 bases and the J gene end by 4 bases; junction bases not matched to a gene: 5. The CDR3 DNA sequence: TGTGCCAGCTCACCGACAGGGCGACTCACTGAAGCTTTCTTT. This encodes CASSPTGRLTEAFF. Full variable domain (rest looked up from reference TRBV18 and TRBJ1-1): NAGVMQNPRHLVRRRGQEARLRCSPMKGHSHVYWYRQLPEEGLKFMVYLQKENIIDESGMPKERFSAEFPKEGPSILRIQQVVRGDSAAYFCASSPTGRLTEAFFGQGTRLTVV.

The table lists this clone with a few counts. The chain couples TRBV7-6 to TRBJ2-5; 10 bases line up with TRBD1. With 3 bases clipped from V and 4 bases from J, the junction kept 8 bases outside the gene matches. Germline lookup yields CDR1 SGHVS and CDR2 FNYEAQ. The CDR3 spans 16 residues. CDR3 nucleotide sequence: TGTGCCAGCAGCTTCCGTTCTGACAGGGGGCTAGAGACCCAGTACTTC. Amino acids: CASSFRSDRGLETQYF.

The rearrangement uses TRBV7-9 and TRBJ1-2, with D possibly matching TRBD1 (5 bases). CDR1 SEHNR and CDR2 FQNEAQ come from the germline V gene (reference sequence). The ends were cut back, 8 bases at V and 4 bases at J, with 11 bases in the middle. The CDR3 length is 12 residues. The CDR3 bases are TGTGCCAGCGCAGGGACTGGCTATGGCTACACCTTC. Translation gives CASAGTGYGYTF.

V gene TRBV5-4 combines with J gene TRBJ2-7; D is unclear. The CDR3 totals 13 residues. The V gene lost 3 bases and the J gene lost 2 bases, with 9 bases spanning the gap. Germline loops: CDR1 SGHNT, CDR2 YYREEE (reference sequence). The CDR3 region is CASSYDVTYEQYF. CDR3 bases: TGTGCCAGCAGCTACGATGTGACCTACGAGCAGTACTTC.

The chain combines TRBV19 with TRBJ2-2, with 8 bases that match TRBD2. Germline CDR1 LNHDA, CDR2 SQIVND (reference sequence). The CDR3 is 18 amino acids. Trimming removed 5 bases from V and 3 bases from J; junction bases left unmatched: 14. The CDR3 coding sequence is TGTGCCAGTAGTGCCCGGGGGGGGCGACGAGACTACACCGGGGAGCTGTTTTTT. This gives the protein CASSARGGRRDYTGELFF.

This rearrangement joins TRBV2 to TRBJ1-2, with no clear D. CDR1 and CDR2 from the germline V gene are SNHLY and FYNNEI. The V and J ends lost 8 bases and 7 bases respectively, with 14 bases between them. The CDR3 totals 12 residues. CDR3 in amino acids: CASQLIRGGYTF. Here the CDR3 DNA reads TGTGCCAGCCAACTGATAAGAGGTGGCTACACCTTC. Looking up the rest from reference TRBV2 and TRBJ1-2 gives the full variable domain: EPEVTQTPSHQVTQMGQEVILRCVPISNHLYFYWYRQILGQKVEFLVSFYNNEISEKSEIFDDQFSVERPDGSNFTLKIRSTKLEDSAMYFCASQLIRGGYTFGSGTRLTVV.

The rearrangement uses TRBV28 and TRBJ1-2; D unresolved. The CDR3 has 13 residues. The germline gives CDR1 MDHEN, CDR2 SYDVKM. V lost 7 bases to trimming and J lost 6 bases, with 15 bases between them. The CDR3 nucleotides are TGTGCCAGCACCCCCTGGGGAGGGAATGGCTACACCTTC. Its translation is CASTPWGGNGYTF.

This clone was detected once. Other DNA sequences in the sample encode the same CDR3. CDR3 loop: CASSRDRGYGYTF. The CDR3 DNA sequence: TGTGCCAGCAGTCGCGACAGGGGCTATGGCTACACCTTC. The chain recombines TRBV12-3 or TRBV12-4 with TRBJ1-2; TRBD1 aligns across 8 bases. The CDR3 has 13 residues. The trim removed 5 bases at V and 4 bases at J, leaving 3 bases unmatched.

V is TRBV5-6 and J is TRBJ2-3; D gene ambiguous. Trimming shortened V by 0 bases and J by 2 bases, and 13 bases separated the two germline ends. Germline CDR1 is SGHDT and CDR2 is YYEEEE. This CDR3 has 16 amino acids. CDR3 protein: CASSLGDLVLTDTQYF. CDR3 DNA: TGTGCCAGCAGCTTGGGAGATCTGGTCCTCACAGATACGCAGTATTTT.

This rearrangement joins TRBV4-1 to TRBJ1-5; D unclear. CDR1 is MGHRA and CDR2 is YSYEKL in the germline V gene. The germline V and J ends were trimmed by 0 bases and 9 bases, with 9 bases remaining between them. The CDR3 consists of 13 residues. CDR3 DNA sequence: TGCGCCAGCAGCCAAGAACCCCTTCGGCCCCAGCATTTT. Its protein is CASSQEPLRPQHF.

The chain carries TRBV7-8 and TRBJ1-6; 9 bases are a match to TRBD1. Trimming took 2 bases from V and 17 from J; bases not matched to a gene: 13. The CDR3 sequence is 15 residues long. CDR1 and CDR2 (germline): SGHVS, FQNEAQ. The CDR3 nucleotides read TGTGCCAGCAGCTTACTGCTACAGGGGGCGGTTATATTCCACTTT. This translates into CASSLLLQGAVIFHF.

The rearrangement links TRBV10-3 to TRBJ2-5; D is perhaps TRBD1 (6 bases). Germline V gene sequence: CDR1 ENHRY, CDR2 SYGVKD. Trimming cost V 5 bases and J 2 bases, with 18 bases left between them. The CDR3 consists of 16 residues. The chain's CDR3 is CAISRGTDAYQETQYF. The CDR3 DNA sequence: TGTGCCATCAGTAGGGGGACGGACGCATATCAAGAGACCCAGTACTTC.

This chain links TRBV5-4 with TRBJ1-2; 9 bases fit TRBD1. CDR1 SGHNT and CDR2 YYREEE come from the germline V gene (reference sequence). The CDR3 contains 15 residues. Trimming cost V 3 bases and J 3 bases; bases outside gene matches: 6. CDR3 in amino acids: CASSYDRGGYYGYTF. CDR3 DNA sequence: TGTGCCAGCAGCTACGACAGGGGGGGGTACTATGGCTACACCTTC. Supplemented by reference TRBV5-4 and TRBJ1-2, the full variable domain reads ETGVTQSPTHLIKTRGQQVTLRCSSQSGHNTVSWYQQALGQGPQFIFQYYREEENGRGNFPPRFSGLQFPNYSSELNVNALELDDSALYLCASSYDRGGYYGYTFGSGTRLTVV.

J is TRBJ1-2 and V is TRBV24-1; 8 bases are a match to TRBD1. After removal of 2 bases from V and 2 bases from J, the junction contained 9 bases not matched to a gene. This CDR3 region has 17 residues. The germline CDR1 and CDR2 sequences are KGHDR and SFDVKD. As DNA, the CDR3 is TGTGCCACCAGTGATTCTGGTGCAGGGGGCCCCAACTATGGCTACACCTTC. Amino acids: CATSDSGAGGPNYGYTF.